These 8 T cell receptor beta chains share one sample of origin, sequenced in a study of shared clonotypes between healthy human individuals. Measured with immunoSEQ multiplex PCR; TCRdb has only the in-frame clones, and not every one. This table has about 2.4 million clones, over 85% appearing once. The sample was naive CD4+ T cells from PBMCs. The subset is: CD45RA+ positively selected. The source is a man aged 18 to 30 in good health. Some clones in this sample may be carry-over from other donors' samples.

CDR3 amino acids: CASSYAGGRTNGYTF. CDR3 nucleotide sequence: TGTGCCAGCAGCTATGCCGGGGGTCGAACTAATGGCTACACCTTC. The V call is TRBV7-2, the J call TRBJ1-2; possible D gene TRBD1, 5 bases. This CDR3 has 15 residues. The ends were cut back, 4 bases at V and 6 bases at J, with 18 bases in the middle. Germline CDR1 is SGHTA and CDR2 is FQGNSA.

The J gene is TRBJ2-5, the V gene TRBV19, with 7 nucleotides matching TRBD2. CDR1 and CDR2 from the germline V gene are LNHDA and SQIVND (reference sequence). The CDR3 has 14 amino acids. Trimming at V came to 3 bases and at J to 5 bases, leaving 6 bases not matched to a gene. The CDR3 here is CASSMFQGGETQYF. The CDR3 bases are TGTGCCAGTAGTATGTTTCAGGGAGGGGAGACCCAGTACTTC. The full variable domain, rest sourced from reference TRBV19 and TRBJ2-5, is DGGITQSPKYLFRKEGQNVTLSCEQNLNHDAMYWYRQDPGQGLRLIYYSQIVNDFQKGDIAEGYSVSREKKESFPLTVTSAQKNPTAFYLCASSMFQGGETQYFGPGTRLLVL.

The chain combines TRBV7-2 with TRBJ2-2, with D possibly being TRBD2 (5 bases). Germline CDR1 SGHTA, CDR2 FQGNSA. The CDR3 totals 14 residues. The V end lost 2 bases, the J end lost 6 bases, and 10 bases lay between the germline ends. CDR3 amino acids: CASSLYREAGELFF. CDR3 sequence (DNA): TGTGCCAGCAGCTTATACCGGGAAGCCGGGGAGCTGTTTTTT.

This rearrangement joins TRBV6-6 to TRBJ2-2; D is perhaps TRBD2 (6 bases). V was pared by 4 bases and J by 6 bases, with 15 bases between. The germline gives CDR1 MNHNY, CDR2 SVGAGI (reference sequence). The CDR3 consists of 15 residues. This CDR3 is CASSSPGLVAGELFF. CDR3 DNA: TGTGCCAGCAGTTCTCCGGGACTCGTAGCCGGGGAGCTGTTTTTT.

This clone was observed once. The chain combines TRBV6-1 with TRBJ1-3; 11 bases agree with TRBD1. The CDR3 sequence is 14 residues long. In germline, CDR1 is MNHNS, CDR2 SASEGT. J was trimmed by 7 bases and V by 5 bases; bases with no gene match: 4. Written as DNA, the CDR3 is TGTGCCAGCAGTTGGACAGGGGGCAGGAACACCATATATTTT. The encoded protein is CASSWTGGRNTIYF.

This chain connects TRBV29-1 to TRBJ2-7, with TRBD2 identical over 7 bases. J gave up 6 bases and V 7 bases, and 12 bases lay outside the gene matches. The CDR3 has 13 residues. Germline V CDR1 and CDR2: SQVTM, ANQGSEA. The CDR3 DNA is TGCAGCGGTCAACGAGGACTAGAAGGCGAGCAGTACTTC. Translated: CSGQRGLEGEQYF.

CDR3 DNA: TGTGCCAGCAGCGTAGATGCGGATCCCACAGATACGCAGTATTTT. Translation gives CASSVDADPTDTQYF. The V gene is TRBV9, the J gene TRBJ2-3, with D unresolved. This CDR3 spans 15 amino acids. V was cut by 0 bases and J by 2 bases, with 10 bases left in between. From germline, CDR1 is SGDLS and CDR2 YYNGEE.

The CDR3 here is CPQHEGETGYEQYF. Here the CDR3 DNA reads TGCCCCCAGCATGAGGGGGAGACGGGCTACGAGCAGTACTTC. The chain links TRBV5-1 to TRBJ2-7, with TRBD1 as a possible D gene (6 bases). CDR3 length: 14 residues. Per germline, CDR1 SGHRS and CDR2 YFSETQ.